Described below is a single T cell receptor (beta chain) sequence and its context. This clone came up a few times. Its antigen is not yet known. The DNA is omitted, as the CDR3 cannot be located on it reliably, and the CDR3 follows TCRdb's listing. The sample is drawn from a study of blood T cell repertoires in COVID-19 (dated by TCRdb to 2018 to 2020). The study in broad terms: Samples covering the acute and convalescent phases of COVID-19 were provided by collaborators in the United States, Italy and Spain. The repertoires were released in a freely available public database intended as a resource for research on the immune response to SARS-CoV-2. The samples were drawn from the first 160 participants of the ongoing ImmuneRACE study and from 1,254 subjects provided by 6 global collaborators. A de-identified subject ID, COVID-19 status, age in years and sex were almost always included in the sample metadata. The dataset comprised deeply sampled blood TCRbeta repertoires from subjects exposed to, actively infected with, or recovered from COVID-19. The material from the prospective study consisted of cDNA or gDNA derived from T cells, B-cell-depleted T cells, or PBMCs. Where available, HLA class I and class II types were obtained from metadata supplied by the sample provider rather than from assay-based typing. Overall study outcomes, separate from this receptor: How much clinical and demographic metadata was included differed by source and by participant, and the metadata was provided uncurated.

Collaborating institutions collected whole blood in K2EDTA tubes following their own protocols. For TCRbeta analysis, collaborators shipped samples in one of three forms: frozen whole blood, isolated PBMCs, or DNA extracted from either of those sample types. TCRbeta CDR3 regions were amplified from genomic DNA using the immunoSEQ Assay, a bias-controlled multiplex PCR. The original methods were these. The number of nucleated cells in each sample was estimated by amplification of reference gene primers within the assay. To quantify the absolute abundance of each unique TCRbeta CDR3 rearrangement, sequence reads were collapsed and filtered. For each sample, productive Simpson clonality was calculated as the square root of Simpson's diversity index across productive rearrangements. TCRdb obtained this table from immuneACCESS and retained in-frame rearrangements with V and J assigned. These tables miss some clones; where compared with another copy, unresolved V genes account for less than half of the shortfall, and the remainder is unexplained. D and trimming were read from the DNA, whereas the V and J calls and clone size are those reported in that table. For this sample the table gives 85,000 to 130,000 clones, of which 80% to 95% were detected only once. Together, the top ten hold over 0.95% of the sample.

Based on the germline V gene (reference sequence), the CDR1 and CDR2 sequences are SGHAT and FQDESV. Spanning cysteine to phenylalanine, the CDR3 consists of 15 amino acids. The TCR comes from a man between 60 and 75 years old with acute or convalescent COVID-19. The chain is made from TRBV11-1 and TRBJ1-1; the table assigns TRBD1, which was not confirmed against the DNA. What was sequenced was peripheral blood. CDR3 region: CASSFGPGRGAEAFF.